The 27 T cell receptor beta chains reported below all come from one sample, sequenced in a study of graft-versus-host responses after intestinal transplantation. Assay: immunoSEQ multiplex PCR; the TCRdb copy retains only in-frame clones and omits some. The sample includes just over 70,000 clones, over 70% seen only once; the top ten take around 0.37%. These receptors' targets are unknown. This sample comprised unstimulated CD4+ T cells sorted from spleen or lymph node cells, obtained before transplant. These receptors all stem from a human donor who was the organ donor for an intestinal transplant.

The chain has TRBV25-1 and TRBJ2-1, with 9 bases that match TRBD2. The CDR3 runs to 18 residues. The V gene end was trimmed by 3 bases and the J gene end by 3 bases; junction bases not matched to a gene: 12. Germline V lookup: CDR1 MGHDK, CDR2 SYGVNS. CDR3 protein: CASSDSRGLSGGYNEQFF. CDR3 sequence (DNA): TGTGCCAGCAGTGACTCCCGGGGACTTAGCGGGGGCTACAATGAGCAGTTCTTC.

The gene calls are TRBV6-1 and TRBJ1-1; 10 positions agree with TRBD1. Germline-derived CDR1 and CDR2 are MNHNS and SASEGT. J was trimmed by 10 bases and V by 4 bases; bases with no gene match: 6. There are 13 residues in the CDR3. CDR3 residues: CASSGGQGFGAFF. DNA of the CDR3: TGTGCCAGCAGTGGGGGACAGGGGTTCGGAGCTTTCTTT.

V gene TRBV15 combines with J gene TRBJ1-1; D ambiguous. V lost 1 base to trimming and J lost 0 bases, with 21 bases between them. Germline CDR1 reads LNHNV; CDR2 reads YYDKDF (reference sequence). The CDR3 runs 19 residues. The CDR3 bases are TGTGCCACCAGCAGAGTGGCTCACAGCCGCTCCGGTTTGAACACTGAAGCTTTCTTT. The encoded protein is CATSRVAHSRSGLNTEAFF. Full variable domain (outside the CDR3, taken from reference TRBV15 and TRBJ1-1): DAMVIQNPRYQVTQFGKPVTLSCSQTLNHNVMYWYQQKSSQAPKLLFHYYDKDFNNEADTPDNFQSRRPNTSFCFLDIRSPGLGDTAMYLCATSRVAHSRSGLNTEAFFGQGTRLTVV.

V usage is TRBV29-1 and J usage is TRBJ1-2; 8 nucleotides agree with TRBD1. Germline V CDR1 and CDR2: SQVTM, ANQGSEA. The length of the CDR3 is 12 residues. Trimming cost V 6 bases and J 2 bases; bases outside gene matches: 2. CDR3 amino acids: CSVRDRNYGYTF. CDR3 DNA: TGCAGCGTCCGGGACAGGAACTATGGCTACACCTTC.

A single count supports this clone. The V and J genes are TRBV27 and TRBJ2-3, with 12 bases aligning to TRBD2. This CDR3 is 15 amino acids long. J was trimmed by 5 bases and V by 2 bases; bases with no gene match: 2. Per the germline V gene, CDR1 is MNHEY and CDR2 is SMNVEV (reference sequence). The CDR3 sequence is CASSLRTSGEDTQYF. The DNA of the CDR3 is TGTGCCAGCAGTTTAAGGACTAGCGGGGAAGATACGCAGTATTTT.

This chain joins TRBV6-6 and TRBJ2-7, with TRBD1 matching over 11 bases. The CDR3 totals 15 residues. CDR1 MNHNY and CDR2 SVGAGI come from the germline V gene (reference sequence). With 6 bases clipped from V and 3 bases from J, the junction kept 7 bases outside the gene matches. CDR3 coding DNA: TGTGCCAGCAGCCAAGGACAGGGGGCTGGCTACGAGCAGTACGTC. As protein: CASSQGQGAGYEQYV.

There are a few counts of this clone. The rearrangement uses TRBV6-6 and TRBJ1-1; D unclear. This CDR3 has 14 amino acids. The germline CDR1 and CDR2 sequences are MNHNY and SVGAGI (reference sequence). Trimming took 4 bases from V and 1 from J, leaving 10 bases between them. The CDR3 loop reads CASSSAAGNTEAFF. Written as DNA, the CDR3 is TGTGCCAGCAGTTCGGCTGCAGGGAACACTGAAGCTTTCTTT.

This clone showed up just a few times. J is TRBJ1-5 and V is TRBV7-2; D unclear. Germline V gene sequence: CDR1 SGHTA, CDR2 FQGNSA. V was trimmed by 5 bases and J by 5 bases, leaving 19 bases between them. This CDR3 is built from 16 residues. The CDR3 here is CASSPLGGVPYQPQHF. CDR3 nucleotides: TGTGCCAGCAGCCCCCTGGGCGGGGTACCCTATCAGCCCCAGCATTTT.

The chain uses TRBV19 and TRBJ1-1, with D perhaps TRBD1 (6 bases). Germline CDR1 reads LNHDA; CDR2 reads SQIVND (reference sequence). Between the trimmed V and J ends, which lost 5 bases and 3 bases, there was a span of 13 bases. The CDR3 spans 14 residues. The CDR3 DNA is TGTGCCAGTAGTCTGGGGGCTAGGCACACTGAAGCTTTCTTT. It translates to CASSLGARHTEAFF.

The V and J genes are TRBV7-9 and TRBJ1-2; D is unclear. Looked up from germline, CDR1 is SEHNR and CDR2 is FQNEAQ (reference sequence). Deletions cut 5 bases from V and 8 bases from J, with 15 bases between. This CDR3 is built from 13 residues. The CDR3 bases are TGTGCCAGCAGCCTCTCTGGGAGGGAGGGCTACACCTTC. This codes for CASSLSGREGYTF.

The J gene is TRBJ2-7, the V gene TRBV6-1, with 9 positions matching TRBD1. Germline-derived CDR1 and CDR2 are MNHNS and SASEGT. The CDR3 has 15 residues. J lost 9 bases, V lost 1 base, and 10 bases had no gene match. CDR3 residues: CASSEGPPGTGRQYV. CDR3 nucleotides: TGTGCCAGCAGTGAAGGACCTCCCGGGACAGGGAGGCAGTACGTC.

This chain links TRBV10-1 with TRBJ2-5, with D possibly matching TRBD2 (7 bases). This CDR3 comprises 15 residues. Germline assignment: CDR1 WNHNN and CDR2 SYGVQD (reference sequence). V was clipped by 3 bases and J by 2 bases, with 13 bases between them. Here the CDR3 DNA reads TGCGCCAGCAGTGAAGGCGGGGGCCCTCAAGAGACCCAGTACTTC. It specifies CASSEGGGPQETQYF.

The gene calls are TRBV7-2 and TRBJ2-2, with a possible D match to TRBD1 (5 bases). Trimming cost V 3 bases and J 4 bases, with 9 bases left between them. CDR3 length: 14 residues. The V gene's germline CDR1 is SGHTA and CDR2 FQGNSA. CDR3 nucleotides: TGTGCCAGCAGCTTGGGGCTTGGCACCGGGGAGCTGTTTTTT. Its protein product is CASSLGLGTGELFF.

V gene TRBV15 combines with J gene TRBJ2-1; D possibly corresponds to TRBD1 (6 bases). Trimming took 0 bases from V and 7 from J, leaving 7 bases between them. CDR1 and CDR2 from the germline V gene are LNHNV and YYDKDF (reference sequence). This CDR3 contains 13 residues. The DNA for the CDR3 is TGTGCCACCAGCAGAGACAGGGGAAATGAGCAGTTCTTC. Amino acid sequence: CATSRDRGNEQFF.

The chain uses TRBV7-6 and TRBJ2-2; 7 positions agree with TRBD1. The CDR3 totals 19 residues. Trimming cost V 1 base and J 0 bases; bases outside gene matches: 11. Germline V CDR1 and CDR2: SGHVS, FNYEAQ. The DNA of the CDR3 is TGTGCCAGCAGCTTAGAGCCCCCAGGGGGTGACGCGAACACCGGGGAGCTGTTTTTT. Translating it yields CASSLEPPGGDANTGELFF.

The chain is built from TRBV7-3 and TRBJ1-1; 7 bases align to TRBD1. The CDR3 totals 15 residues. Germline-derived CDR1 and CDR2 are SGHTA and FQGTGA. J lost 3 bases, V lost 5 bases, and 9 bases had no gene match. The CDR3 bases are TGTGCCAGCAGCGGTACCCTCGGACAGGACACTGAAGCTTTCTTT. It translates to CASSGTLGQDTEAFF.

The gene calls are TRBV7-9 and TRBJ2-3, with 8 bases matching TRBD2. V gave up 1 base and J gave up 0 bases; unmatched junction bases: 3. The CDR3 runs to 16 residues. Germline assignment: CDR1 SEHNR and CDR2 FQNEAQ (reference sequence). The CDR3 DNA reads as TGTGCCAGCAGCTTAGGGGTAGCGGGGAGCACAGATACGCAGTATTTT. Amino acids: CASSLGVAGSTDTQYF.

The chain links TRBV5-1 to TRBJ1-3; the match to TRBD1 covers 7 bases. The CDR3 loop spans 16 amino acids. Germline CDR1 reads SGHRS; CDR2 reads YFSETQ. The V gene end was trimmed by 1 base and the J gene end by 0 bases; junction bases not matched to a gene: 4. CDR3 DNA sequence: TGCGCCAGCAGCTTGTCGGGACAGCTCTCTGGAAACACCATATATTTT. Residues: CASSLSGQLSGNTIYF.

V is TRBV7-8 and J is TRBJ1-5, with 7 bases matching TRBD1. CDR1 is SGHVS, CDR2 FQNEAQ, per germline. The V segment lost 5 bases and the J segment 0 bases; nucleotides outside the gene matches: 10. This CDR3 has 17 amino acids. Here the CDR3 reads CASSLSGGGDSNQPQHF. In DNA form, the CDR3 reads TGTGCCAGCAGCCTAAGCGGAGGGGGCGATAGCAATCAGCCCCAGCATTTT.

In this sample, this clone turned up a few times. Here the CDR3 DNA reads TGTGCCAGCAGTTTATTATGGACAGCCAACACCGGGGAGCTGTTTTTT. It encodes CASSLLWTANTGELFF. The genes are TRBV27 and TRBJ2-2; a possible D gene is TRBD1 (6 bases). V dropped 1 base and J dropped 2 bases, with 11 bases sitting between them. The germline CDR1 and CDR2 sequences are MNHEY and SMNVEV (reference sequence). The CDR3 consists of 16 residues.

The CDR3 DNA is TGTGCCAGCAGCCCATTAGCGGGGGGGGGCGATACGCAGTATTTT. It is translated as CASSPLAGGGDTQYF. This chain connects TRBV5-4 to TRBJ2-3, with 11 bases that match TRBD2. CDR1 is SGHNT and CDR2 is YYREEE in the germline V gene (reference sequence). The CDR3 spans 15 residues. Trimming cost V 4 bases and J 6 bases; bases outside gene matches: 7.

The V and J genes are TRBV5-1 and TRBJ1-2; D ambiguous. The CDR3 contains 14 residues. V lost 9 bases, J lost 0 bases, and 15 bases lay in between. Germline CDR1 SGHRS, CDR2 YFSETQ. In DNA, the CDR3 is TGCGCCATATACAGTAGAGATTCTAACTATGGCTACACCTTC. Its translation: CAIYSRDSNYGYTF.

In DNA, the CDR3 is TGTGCCAGCAGTCAACTAGCGGGGGGAACAAATGAGCAGTTCTTC. Translation gives CASSQLAGGTNEQFF. The gene calls are TRBV6-6 and TRBJ2-1; 12 bases match TRBD2. Germline loops: CDR1 MNHNY, CDR2 SVGAGI (reference sequence). V shed 5 bases, J shed 7 bases, and the junction held 6 bases outside the gene matches. The CDR3 sequence is 15 residues long.

This chain links TRBV5-1 with TRBJ2-1; possibly TRBD1 for D (8 bases). Germline CDR1 reads SGHRS; CDR2 reads YFSETQ. Trimming stripped 3 bases from V and 4 bases from J, with 14 bases between. The CDR3 has 15 amino acids. CDR3 region: CASSSDRGGYNEQFF. CDR3 bases: TGCGCCAGCAGCTCCGACAGGGGAGGGTACAATGAGCAGTTCTTC.

The V call is TRBV6-5, the J call TRBJ1-1, with D tentatively TRBD1 (5 bases). The CDR3 contains 15 residues. V was cut by 4 bases and J by 4 bases, with 16 bases left in between. The germline CDR1 and CDR2 sequences are MNHEY and SVGAGI. CDR3 amino acids: CASSSQGFLATEAFF. As DNA, the CDR3 is TGTGCCAGCAGTTCTCAGGGTTTTTTAGCCACTGAAGCTTTCTTT.

In nucleotides, the CDR3 is TGTGCCAGCAGCTTAGGGCAAAGGGGCCAGGAACTGTTTTTT. Its translation is CASSLGQRGQELFF. The chain links TRBV7-8 to TRBJ1-4, with D possibly matching TRBD1 (5 bases). Trimming pared 1 base from V and 12 bases from J, leaving 15 bases between. CDR1 and CDR2 (germline): SGHVS, FQNEAQ. This CDR3 contains 14 residues.

The DNA for the CDR3 is TGTGCCAGCAGCGTAGGAGGAATCGCCAATCAGCCCCAGCATTTT. This translates into CASSVGGIANQPQHF. The rearrangement joins TRBV9 to TRBJ1-5; D unclear. The CDR3 is 15 residues long. The V gene's germline CDR1 is SGDLS and CDR2 YYNGEE. Trimming pared 0 bases from V and 3 bases from J, leaving 10 bases between.